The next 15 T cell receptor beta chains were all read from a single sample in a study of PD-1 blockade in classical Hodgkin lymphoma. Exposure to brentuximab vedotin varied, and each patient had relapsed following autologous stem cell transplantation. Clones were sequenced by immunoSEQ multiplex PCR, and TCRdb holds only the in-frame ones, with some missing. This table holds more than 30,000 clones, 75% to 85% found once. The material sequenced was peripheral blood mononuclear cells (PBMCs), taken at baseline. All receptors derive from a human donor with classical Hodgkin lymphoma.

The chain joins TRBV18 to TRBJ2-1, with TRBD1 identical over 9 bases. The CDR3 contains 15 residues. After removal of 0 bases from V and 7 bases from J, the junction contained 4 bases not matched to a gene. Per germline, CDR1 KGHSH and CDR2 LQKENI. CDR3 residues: CASSPPGTGRNEQFF. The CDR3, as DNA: TGTGCCAGCTCACCACCCGGGACAGGGAGGAATGAGCAGTTCTTC.

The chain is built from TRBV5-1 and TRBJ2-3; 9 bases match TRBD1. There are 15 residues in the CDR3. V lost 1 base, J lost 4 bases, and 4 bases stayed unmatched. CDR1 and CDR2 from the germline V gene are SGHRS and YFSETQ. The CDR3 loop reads CASSLTGQGPDTQYF. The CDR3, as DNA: TGCGCCAGCAGCTTGACGGGACAGGGCCCAGATACGCAGTATTTT.

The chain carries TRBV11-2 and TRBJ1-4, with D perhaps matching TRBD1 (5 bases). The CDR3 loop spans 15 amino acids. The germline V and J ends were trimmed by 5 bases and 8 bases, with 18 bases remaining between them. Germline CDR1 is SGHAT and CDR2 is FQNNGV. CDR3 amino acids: CASSRPGRVREKLFF. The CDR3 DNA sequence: TGTGCCAGCAGCCGCCCTGGCAGGGTGCGGGAAAAACTGTTTTTT. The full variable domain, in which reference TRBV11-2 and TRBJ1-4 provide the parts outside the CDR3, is EAGVAQSPRYKIIEKRQSVAFWCNPISGHATLYWYQQILGQGPKLLIQFQNNGVVDDSQLPKDRFSAERLKGVDSTLKIQPAKLEDSAVYLCASSRPGRVREKLFFGSGTQLSVL.

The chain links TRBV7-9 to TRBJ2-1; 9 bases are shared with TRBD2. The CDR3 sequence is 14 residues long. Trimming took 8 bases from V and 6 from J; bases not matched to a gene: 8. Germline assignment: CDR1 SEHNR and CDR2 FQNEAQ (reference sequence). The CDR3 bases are TGTGCCAGCGGTAGCGGGGGAACCCTCAATGAGCAGTTCTTC. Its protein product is CASGSGGTLNEQFF.

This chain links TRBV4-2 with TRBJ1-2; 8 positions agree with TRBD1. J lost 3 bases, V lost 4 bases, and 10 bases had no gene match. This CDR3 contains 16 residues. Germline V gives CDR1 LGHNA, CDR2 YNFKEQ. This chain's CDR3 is CASSPYGQGLDYGYTF. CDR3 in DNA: TGTGCCAGCAGCCCCTACGGACAGGGCCTTGACTATGGCTACACCTTC.

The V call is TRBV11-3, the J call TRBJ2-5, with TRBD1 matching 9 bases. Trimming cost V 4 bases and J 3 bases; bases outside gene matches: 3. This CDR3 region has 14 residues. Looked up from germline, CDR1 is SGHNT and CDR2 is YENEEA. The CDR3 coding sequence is TGTGCCAGCAGCTCGGGACAGGGAAAAGAGACCCAGTACTTC. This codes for CASSSGQGKETQYF.

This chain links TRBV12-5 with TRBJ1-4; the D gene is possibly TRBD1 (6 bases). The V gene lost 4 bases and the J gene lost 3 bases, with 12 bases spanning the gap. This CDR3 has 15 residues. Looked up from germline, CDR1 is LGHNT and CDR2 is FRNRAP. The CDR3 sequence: CASGWGRRANEKLFF. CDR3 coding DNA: TGTGCTAGTGGTTGGGGGCGCCGAGCTAATGAAAAACTGTTTTTT.

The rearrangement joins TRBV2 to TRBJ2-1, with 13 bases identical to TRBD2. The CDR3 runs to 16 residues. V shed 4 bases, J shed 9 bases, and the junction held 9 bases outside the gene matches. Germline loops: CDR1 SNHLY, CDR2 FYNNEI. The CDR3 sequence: CASSVTLAGGPSEQFF. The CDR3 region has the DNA TGTGCCAGCAGTGTAACACTAGCGGGGGGGCCAAGTGAGCAGTTCTTC. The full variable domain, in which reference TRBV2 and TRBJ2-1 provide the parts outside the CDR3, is EPEVTQTPSHQVTQMGQEVILRCVPISNHLYFYWYRQILGQKVEFLVSFYNNEISEKSEIFDDQFSVERPDGSNFTLKIRSTKLEDSAMYFCASSVTLAGGPSEQFFGPGTRLTVL.

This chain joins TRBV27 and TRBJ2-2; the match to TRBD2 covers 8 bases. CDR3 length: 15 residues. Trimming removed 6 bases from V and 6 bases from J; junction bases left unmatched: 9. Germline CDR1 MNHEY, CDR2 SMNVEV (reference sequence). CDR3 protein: CASSPGGTVSGELFF. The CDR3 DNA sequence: TGTGCCAGCAGCCCGGGGGGGACCGTTTCCGGGGAGCTGTTTTTT.

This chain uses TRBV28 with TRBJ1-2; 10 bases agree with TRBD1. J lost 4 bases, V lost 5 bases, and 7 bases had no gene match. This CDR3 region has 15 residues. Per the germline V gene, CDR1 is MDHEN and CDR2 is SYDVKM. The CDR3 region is CASSPDRGRIYGYTF. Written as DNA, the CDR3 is TGTGCCAGCAGTCCAGACAGGGGGCGTATCTATGGCTACACCTTC.

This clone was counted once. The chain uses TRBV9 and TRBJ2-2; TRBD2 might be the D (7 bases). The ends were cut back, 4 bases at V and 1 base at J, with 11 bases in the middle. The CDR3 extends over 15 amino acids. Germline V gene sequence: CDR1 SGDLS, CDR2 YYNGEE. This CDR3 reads CASSTGGQNTGELFF. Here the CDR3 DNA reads TGTGCCAGCAGCACGGGGGGACAGAACACCGGGGAGCTGTTTTTT.

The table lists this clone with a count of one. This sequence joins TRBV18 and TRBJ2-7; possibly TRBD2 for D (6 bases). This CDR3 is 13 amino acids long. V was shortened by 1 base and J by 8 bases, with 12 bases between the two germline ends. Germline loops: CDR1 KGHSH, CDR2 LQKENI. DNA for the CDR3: TGTGCCAGCTCACCACAGCCGGAGGGACAGCAGTACTTC. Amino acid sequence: CASSPQPEGQQYF.

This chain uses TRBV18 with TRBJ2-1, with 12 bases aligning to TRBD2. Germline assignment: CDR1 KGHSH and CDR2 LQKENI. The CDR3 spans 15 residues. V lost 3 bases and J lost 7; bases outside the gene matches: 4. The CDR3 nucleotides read TGTGCCAGCTCACCGCTAGCGGGGGGGCAAAATGAGCAGTTCTTC. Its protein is CASSPLAGGQNEQFF.

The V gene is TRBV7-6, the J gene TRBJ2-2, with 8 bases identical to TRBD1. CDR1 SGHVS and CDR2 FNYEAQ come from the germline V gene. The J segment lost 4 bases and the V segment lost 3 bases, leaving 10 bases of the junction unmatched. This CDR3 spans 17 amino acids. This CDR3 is CASSFGSGTGGTGELFF. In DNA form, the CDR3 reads TGTGCCAGCAGCTTCGGCTCAGGGACAGGAGGCACCGGGGAGCTGTTTTTT.

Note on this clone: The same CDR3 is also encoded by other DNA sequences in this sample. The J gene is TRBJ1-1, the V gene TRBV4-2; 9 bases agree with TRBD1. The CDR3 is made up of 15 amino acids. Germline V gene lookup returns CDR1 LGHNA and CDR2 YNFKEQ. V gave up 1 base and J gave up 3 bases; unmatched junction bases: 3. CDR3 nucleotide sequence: TGTGCCAGCAGCCAAGGGACAGGGGCAGACACTGAAGCTTTCTTT. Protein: CASSQGTGADTEAFF.